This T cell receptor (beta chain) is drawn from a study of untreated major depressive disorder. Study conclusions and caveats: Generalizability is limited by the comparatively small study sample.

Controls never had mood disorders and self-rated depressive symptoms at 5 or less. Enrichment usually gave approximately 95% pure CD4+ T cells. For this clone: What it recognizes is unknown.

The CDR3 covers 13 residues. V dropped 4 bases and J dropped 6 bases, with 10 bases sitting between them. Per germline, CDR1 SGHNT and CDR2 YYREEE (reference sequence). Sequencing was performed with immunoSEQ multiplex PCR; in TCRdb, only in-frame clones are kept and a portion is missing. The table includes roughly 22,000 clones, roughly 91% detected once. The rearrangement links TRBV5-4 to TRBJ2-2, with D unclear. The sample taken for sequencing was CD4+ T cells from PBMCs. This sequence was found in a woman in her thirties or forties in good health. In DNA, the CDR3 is TGTGCCAGCAGCCTCAGTGGGGCCGGGGAGCTGTTTTTT. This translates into CASSLSGAGELFF.